The 9 T cell receptor beta chains below were found in one sample sequenced in a study of blood T cell repertoires in COVID-19. Assay used: immunoSEQ multiplex PCR; TCRdb lists only in-frame clones, some missing. The table has a few hundred thousand clones, approximately 88% seen once. The source material was peripheral blood. Receptor source: a woman between 25 and 40 years old with COVID-19, enrolled during active disease.

V and J are TRBV7-2 and TRBJ2-2; 15 positions agree with TRBD2. The germline V gene encodes CDR1 SGHTA and CDR2 FQGNSA. The CDR3 has 17 amino acids. Trimming cost V 6 bases and J 3 bases; bases outside gene matches: 5. CDR3 sequence (DNA): TGTGCCAGCAGAAGGACTAGCGGGGGGGCCTACACCGGGGAGCTGTTTTTT. It yields the protein CASRRTSGGAYTGELFF.

The V and J genes are TRBV28 and TRBJ1-1, with 8 nucleotides matching TRBD1. The CDR3 extends over 14 amino acids. V dropped 6 bases and J dropped 10; count of bases not matched to a gene: 13. Germline V gene data show CDR1 as MDHEN and CDR2 as SYDVKM. The CDR3 here is CASRYRDRTLRAFF. The CDR3 coding sequence is TGTGCCAGCAGATACCGGGACAGGACCCTTAGAGCTTTCTTT.

The rearrangement links TRBV5-1 to TRBJ1-4; 7 nucleotides line up with TRBD1. Germline assignment: CDR1 SGHRS and CDR2 YFSETQ. Losses at the gene ends were 3 bases for V and 4 bases for J; bases not matched to a gene: 6. The CDR3 is 15 residues long. The CDR3 spells CASSWGTAINEKLFF. For the CDR3, the DNA is TGCGCCAGCAGCTGGGGGACAGCTATTAATGAAAAACTGTTTTTT. Full variable domain (outside the CDR3, taken from reference TRBV5-1 and TRBJ1-4): KAGVTQTPRYLIKTRGQQVTLSCSPISGHRSVSWYQQTPGQGLQFLFEYFSETQRNKGNFPGRFSGRQFSNSRSEMNVSTLELGDSALYLCASSWGTAINEKLFFGSGTQLSVL.

The chain joins TRBV13 to TRBJ1-6; D may be TRBD1 (6 bases). V was pared by 0 bases and J by 9 bases, with 15 bases between. Germline V CDR1 and CDR2: PRHDT, FYEKMQ (reference sequence). This CDR3 is 16 amino acids long. This CDR3 reads CASSLGSEDSPSPLHF. Here the CDR3 DNA reads TGTGCCAGCAGCTTAGGTTCAGAGGACAGTCCTTCACCCCTCCACTTT. Looking up the rest from reference TRBV13 and TRBJ1-6 gives the full variable domain: AAGVIQSPRHLIKEKRETATLKCYPIPRHDTVYWYQQGPGQDPQFLISFYEKMQSDKGSIPDRFSAQQFSDYHSELNMSSLELGDSALYFCASSLGSEDSPSPLHFGNGTRLTVT.

This rearrangement joins TRBV5-1 to TRBJ2-7, with 9 positions matching TRBD1. Germline values: CDR1 SGHRS, CDR2 YFSETQ. With 4 bases clipped from V and 7 bases from J, the junction kept 6 bases outside the gene matches. The CDR3 is 13 residues long. The CDR3 DNA follows: TGCGCCAGCAGCCCGGGACAGGGCCTTGAGCAGTACGTC. Translating gives CASSPGQGLEQYV.

The CDR3 bases are TGTGCCAGCAGTTCAGGGCGGTATGGCTACACCTTC. Translated: CASSSGRYGYTF. The rearrangement links TRBV28 to TRBJ1-2, with a weak D call TRBD1 (5 bases). V was shortened by 4 bases and J by 5 bases, with 8 bases between the two germline ends. The germline gives CDR1 MDHEN, CDR2 SYDVKM. The CDR3 length is 12 residues.

V and J are TRBV7-3 and TRBJ2-5; 7 bases align to TRBD1. CDR3 size: 13 residues. The V and J ends lost 5 bases and 3 bases, in that order; junction bases with no gene match: 3. In germline, CDR1 is SGHTA, CDR2 FQGTGA. The CDR3: CASSRTGEETQYF. CDR3 DNA: TGTGCCAGCAGCCGCACAGGGGAAGAGACCCAGTACTTC.

This clone has just a few counts. The chain links TRBV30 to TRBJ1-6, with TRBD1 identical over 10 bases. Germline V gene lookup returns CDR1 GTSNPN and CDR2 SVGIG (reference sequence). CDR3 length equals 13 residues. V lost 8 bases to trimming and J lost 6 bases; unmatched junction nucleotides: 4. CDR3 sequence: CAGRDRGNSPLHF. The DNA of the CDR3 is TGTGCCGGCCGGGACAGGGGTAATTCACCCCTCCACTTT.

The chain combines TRBV5-1 with TRBJ2-7; D call uncertain. Trimming removed 1 base from V and 5 bases from J, with 13 bases in between. This CDR3 is built from 14 residues. CDR1 and CDR2 from the germline V gene are SGHRS and YFSETQ. CDR3 bases: TGCGCCAGCAGCTTGACCGCCGGTTCCCACGAGCAGTACTTC. Protein: CASSLTAGSHEQYF.